This TCR beta chain was identified during a study of T cell changes during pregnancy in multiple sclerosis. Assay used: immunoSEQ multiplex PCR; TCRdb lists only in-frame clones, some missing. The sample gives 55,000 to 85,000 clones, around 90% of which show up once; approximately 1.1% is in the top ten. The CDR3 covers 13 residues. The germline V gene has CDR1 SGDLS and CDR2 YYNGEE. Trimming removed 4 bases at V and 1 base at J, with 8 bases between. The sequences come from peripheral blood, collected in the third trimester of pregnancy. The chain carries TRBV9 and TRBJ1-1, with D unclear. This TCR was recovered from a female donor with multiple sclerosis, enrolled in a pregnancy study. CDR3 sequence (DNA): TGTGCCAGCAGCCCCGGTTCGAACACTGAAGCTTTCTTT. Translation: CASSPGSNTEAFF. Looking up the rest from reference TRBV9 and TRBJ1-1 gives the full variable domain: DSGVTQTPKHLITATGQRVTLRCSPRSGDLSVYWYQQSLDQGLQFLIQYYNGEERAKGNILERFSAQQFPDLHSELNLSSLELGDSALYFCASSPGSNTEAFFGQGTRLTVV.